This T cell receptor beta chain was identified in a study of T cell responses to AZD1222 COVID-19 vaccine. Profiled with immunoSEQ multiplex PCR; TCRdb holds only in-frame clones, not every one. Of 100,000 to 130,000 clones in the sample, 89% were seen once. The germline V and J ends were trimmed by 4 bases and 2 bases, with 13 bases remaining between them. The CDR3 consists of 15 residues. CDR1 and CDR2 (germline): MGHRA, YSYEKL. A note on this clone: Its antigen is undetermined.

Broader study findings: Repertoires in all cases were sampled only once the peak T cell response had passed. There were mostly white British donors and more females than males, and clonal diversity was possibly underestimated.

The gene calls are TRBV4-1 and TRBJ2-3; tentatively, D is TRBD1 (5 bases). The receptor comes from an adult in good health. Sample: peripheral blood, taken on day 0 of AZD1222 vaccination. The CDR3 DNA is TGCGCCAGCAGCCCCCAACGACAGATCACAGATACGCAGTATTTT. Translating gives CASSPQRQITDTQYF.